The table lists the clone carrying this TCR beta chain with a few counts. TCRdb fed the RT-PCR reads into MiXCR, producing one record per CDR3 protein. The data show around 700,000 distinct CDR3 sequences, about 14% seen once. CDR1 and CDR2 (germline): MNHEY, SVGEGT. V lost 7 bases and J 3 bases, leaving 25 bases between the germline ends. CDR3 length equals 17 residues. The J gene is TRBJ2-7, the V gene TRBV6-2 or TRBV6-3; D is perhaps TRBD2 (6 bases). Sequenced sample: memory CD4+ T cells from blood. The TCR originated in a female donor in good health, serving as a healthy control. CDR3 DNA: TGTGCCAGCACTAACGCCCTCCCTAGCTTGGGGGGCTACGAGCAGTACTTC. Protein: CASTNALPSLGGYEQYF.